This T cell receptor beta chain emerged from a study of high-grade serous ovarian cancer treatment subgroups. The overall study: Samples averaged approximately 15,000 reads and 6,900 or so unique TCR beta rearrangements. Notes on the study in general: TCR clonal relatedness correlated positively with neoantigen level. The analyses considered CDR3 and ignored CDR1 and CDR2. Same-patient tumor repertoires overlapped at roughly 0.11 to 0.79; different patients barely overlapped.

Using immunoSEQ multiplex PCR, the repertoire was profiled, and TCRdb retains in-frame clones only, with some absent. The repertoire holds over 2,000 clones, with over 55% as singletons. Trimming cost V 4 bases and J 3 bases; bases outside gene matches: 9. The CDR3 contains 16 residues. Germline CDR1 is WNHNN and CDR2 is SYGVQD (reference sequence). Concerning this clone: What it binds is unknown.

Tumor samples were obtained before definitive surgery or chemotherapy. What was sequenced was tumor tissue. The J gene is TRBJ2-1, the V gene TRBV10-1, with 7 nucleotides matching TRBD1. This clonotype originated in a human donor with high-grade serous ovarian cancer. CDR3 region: CASSALQQGHYNEQFF. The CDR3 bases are TGCGCCAGCAGTGCCCTGCAACAGGGGCACTACAATGAGCAGTTCTTC.